Given below is one TCR beta chain in context. The antigen is unknown. CDR1 and CDR2 (germline): SQVTM, ANQGSEA. This CDR3 spans 11 amino acids. Trimming shortened V by 7 bases and J by 4 bases, and 11 bases separated the two germline ends. The record originates from a study of post-analysis software for immune sequencing data. General study results and limits: TRBV5-6, TRBV5-1 and TRBV20-1 belonged to a set of a handful of TRBV segments that were more frequent in patients than controls. Compared with controls, patients showed significantly lower normalized Chao1 diversity. By F measure, samples from a shared preparation batch strongly co-clustered.

The TCR beta cDNA libraries carried unique molecular identifiers. About half a million cDNA molecules were recovered from an input of 1 to 10 million T cells. One entry per CDR3 protein, called by TCRdb with MiXCR from the PCR reads. The sample has about 820,000 distinct CDR3 sequences, about 53% seen once; the top ten hold around 4.5%. V usage is TRBV29-1 and J usage is TRBJ2-7; D is possibly TRBD1 or TRBD2 (6 bases each). The sequence was obtained from a girl aged 5 to 17 with multiple sclerosis. Source material: blood. CDR3 region: CSGGAGYEQYF. CDR3 sequence (DNA): TGCAGCGGGGGGGCCGGGTACGAGCAGTACTTC.